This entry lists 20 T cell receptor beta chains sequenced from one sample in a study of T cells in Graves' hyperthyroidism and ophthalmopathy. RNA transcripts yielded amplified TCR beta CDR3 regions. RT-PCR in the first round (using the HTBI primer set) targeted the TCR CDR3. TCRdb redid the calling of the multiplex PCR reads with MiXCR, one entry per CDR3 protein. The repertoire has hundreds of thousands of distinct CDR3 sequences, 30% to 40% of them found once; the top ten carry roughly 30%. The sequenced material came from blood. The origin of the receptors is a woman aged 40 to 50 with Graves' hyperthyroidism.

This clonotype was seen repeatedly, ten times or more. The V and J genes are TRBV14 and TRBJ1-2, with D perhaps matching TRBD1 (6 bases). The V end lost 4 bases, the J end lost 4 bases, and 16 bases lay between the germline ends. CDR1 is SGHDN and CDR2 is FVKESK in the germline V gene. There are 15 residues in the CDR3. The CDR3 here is CASSPIQGGGYGYTF. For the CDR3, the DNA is TGTGCCAGCAGCCCGATACAGGGCGGGGGCTATGGCTACACCTTC.

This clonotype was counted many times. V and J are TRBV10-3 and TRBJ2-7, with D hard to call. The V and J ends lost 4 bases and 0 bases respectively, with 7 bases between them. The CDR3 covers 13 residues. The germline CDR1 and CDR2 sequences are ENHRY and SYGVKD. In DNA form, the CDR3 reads TGTGCCATCAGTGCGATGGGCTCCTACGAGCAGTACTTC. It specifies CAISAMGSYEQYF.

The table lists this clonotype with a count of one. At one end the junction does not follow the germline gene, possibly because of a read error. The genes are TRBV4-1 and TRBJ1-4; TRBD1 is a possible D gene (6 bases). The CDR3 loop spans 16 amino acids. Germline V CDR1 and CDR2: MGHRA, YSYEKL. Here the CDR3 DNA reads TGCGCCAGCAGCCAAGCAGACAGGCCAACTAATGAAAAACTGCTTTTT. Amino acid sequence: CASSQADRPTNEKLLF.

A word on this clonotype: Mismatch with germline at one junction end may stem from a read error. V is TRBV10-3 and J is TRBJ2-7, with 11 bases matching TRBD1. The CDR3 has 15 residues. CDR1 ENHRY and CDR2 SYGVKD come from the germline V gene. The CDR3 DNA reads TGTGCCAGCAGTCGGCCGGGACAGGGGGACTACGAGCAGTACTTC. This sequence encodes CASSRPGQGDYEQYF.

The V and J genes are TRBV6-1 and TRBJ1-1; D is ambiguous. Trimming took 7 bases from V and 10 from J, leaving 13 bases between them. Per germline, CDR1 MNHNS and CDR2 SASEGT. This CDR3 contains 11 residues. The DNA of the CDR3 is TGTGCCAGCACATATCTCTTGAGAGCTTTCTTT. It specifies CASTYLLRAFF.

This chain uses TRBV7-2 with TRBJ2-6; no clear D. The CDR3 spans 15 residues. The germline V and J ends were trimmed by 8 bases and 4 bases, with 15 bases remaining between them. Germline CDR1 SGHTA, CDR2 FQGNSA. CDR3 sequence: CASPYVAIGANVLTF. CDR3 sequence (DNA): TGTGCCAGCCCCTACGTGGCAATCGGGGCCAACGTCCTGACTTTC.

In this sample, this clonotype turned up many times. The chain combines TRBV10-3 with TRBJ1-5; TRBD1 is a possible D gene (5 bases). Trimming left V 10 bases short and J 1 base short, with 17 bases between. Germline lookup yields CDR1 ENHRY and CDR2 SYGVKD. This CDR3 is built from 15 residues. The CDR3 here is CATRGEQTSNQPQHF. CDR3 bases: TGTGCCACCCGGGGGGAGCAAACGAGCAATCAGCCCCAGCATTTT.

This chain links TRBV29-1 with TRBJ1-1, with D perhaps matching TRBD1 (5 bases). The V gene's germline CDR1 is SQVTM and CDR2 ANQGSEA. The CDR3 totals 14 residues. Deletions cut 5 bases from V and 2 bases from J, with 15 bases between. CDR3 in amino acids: CSVSGRPLNTEAFF. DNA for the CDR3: TGCAGCGTTTCGGGACGGCCCCTTAACACTGAAGCTTTCTTT.

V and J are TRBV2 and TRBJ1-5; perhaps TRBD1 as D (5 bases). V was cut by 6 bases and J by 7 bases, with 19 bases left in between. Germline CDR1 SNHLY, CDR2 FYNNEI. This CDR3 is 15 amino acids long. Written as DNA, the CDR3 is TGTGCCAGCAGCGACCCTTGGGGGACCGACCAGCCCCAGCATTTT. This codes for CASSDPWGTDQPQHF.

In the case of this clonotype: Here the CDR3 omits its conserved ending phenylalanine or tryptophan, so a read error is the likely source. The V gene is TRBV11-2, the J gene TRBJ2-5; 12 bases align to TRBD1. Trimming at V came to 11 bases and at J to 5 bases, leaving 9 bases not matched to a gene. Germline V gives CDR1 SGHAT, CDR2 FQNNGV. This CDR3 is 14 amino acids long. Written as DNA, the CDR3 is TGTGCCGGTATCCGGGACAGGGGGCAGGAGACCCAGTACCTC. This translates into CAGIRDRGQETQYL.

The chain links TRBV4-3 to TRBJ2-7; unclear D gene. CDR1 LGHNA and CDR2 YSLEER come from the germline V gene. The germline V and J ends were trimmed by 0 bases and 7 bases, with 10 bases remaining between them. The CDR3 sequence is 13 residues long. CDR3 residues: CASSQDPDGEQYF. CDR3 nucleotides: TGCGCCAGCAGCCAAGATCCGGATGGGGAGCAGTACTTC.

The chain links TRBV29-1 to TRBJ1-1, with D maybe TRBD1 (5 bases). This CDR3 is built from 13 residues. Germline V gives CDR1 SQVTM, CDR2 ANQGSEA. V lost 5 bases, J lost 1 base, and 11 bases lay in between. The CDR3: CSVFRDWNTEAFF. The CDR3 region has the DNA TGCAGCGTTTTCAGGGATTGGAACACTGAAGCTTTCTTT.

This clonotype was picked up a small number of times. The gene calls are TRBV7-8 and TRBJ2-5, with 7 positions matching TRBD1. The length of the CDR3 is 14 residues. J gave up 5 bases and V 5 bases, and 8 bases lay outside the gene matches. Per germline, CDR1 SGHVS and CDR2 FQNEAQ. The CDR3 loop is CASSKPTGLETQYF. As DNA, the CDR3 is TGTGCCAGCAGCAAACCGACAGGGCTGGAGACCCAGTACTTC.

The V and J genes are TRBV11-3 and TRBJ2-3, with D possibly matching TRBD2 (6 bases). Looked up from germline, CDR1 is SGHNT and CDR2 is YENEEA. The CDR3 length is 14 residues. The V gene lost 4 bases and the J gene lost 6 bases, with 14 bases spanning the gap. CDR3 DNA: TGTGCCAGCAGCTCAGGGACTCAACGGGATACGCAGTATTTT. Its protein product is CASSSGTQRDTQYF.

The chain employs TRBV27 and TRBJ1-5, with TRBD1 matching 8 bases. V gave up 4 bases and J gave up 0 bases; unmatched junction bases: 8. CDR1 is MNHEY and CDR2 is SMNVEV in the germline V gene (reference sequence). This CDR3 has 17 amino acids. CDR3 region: CASSSMTGVYSNQPQHF. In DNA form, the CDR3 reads TGTGCCAGCAGTTCCATGACAGGGGTCTATAGCAATCAGCCCCAGCATTTT.

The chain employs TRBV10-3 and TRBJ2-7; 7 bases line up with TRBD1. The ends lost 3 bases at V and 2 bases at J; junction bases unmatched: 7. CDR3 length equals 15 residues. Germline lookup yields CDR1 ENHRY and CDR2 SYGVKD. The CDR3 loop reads CAISDRQGLTYEQYF. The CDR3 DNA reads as TGTGCCATCAGTGACAGACAGGGCCTAACCTACGAGCAGTACTTC.

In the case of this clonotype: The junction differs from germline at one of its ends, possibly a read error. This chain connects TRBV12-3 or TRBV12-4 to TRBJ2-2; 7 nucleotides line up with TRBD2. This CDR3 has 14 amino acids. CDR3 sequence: CASMRTGRAGEPFF. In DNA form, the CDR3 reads TGTGCCAGCATGCGTACGGGGAGGGCCGGGGAGCCGTTTTTT.

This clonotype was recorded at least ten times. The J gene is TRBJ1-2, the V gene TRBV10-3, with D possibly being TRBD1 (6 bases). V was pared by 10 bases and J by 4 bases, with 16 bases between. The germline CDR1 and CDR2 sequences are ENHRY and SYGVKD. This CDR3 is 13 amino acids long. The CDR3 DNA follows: TGTGCCACAAACAGGGAGGGGCCCTATGGCTACACCTTC. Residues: CATNREGPYGYTF.

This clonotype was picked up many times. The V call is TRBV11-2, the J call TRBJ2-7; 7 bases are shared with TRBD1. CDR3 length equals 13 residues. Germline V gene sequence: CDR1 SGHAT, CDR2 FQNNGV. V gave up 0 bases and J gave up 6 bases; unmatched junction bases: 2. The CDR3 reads CASSLETGREQYF. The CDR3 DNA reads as TGTGCCAGCAGCTTAGAGACAGGGCGCGAGCAGTACTTC.

The CDR3 DNA reads TGTGCCAGTAGTACCCCGGGGGATAGATGGAGCAATCAGCCCCAGCATTTT. This encodes CASSTPGDRWSNQPQHF. The chain is built from TRBV19 and TRBJ1-5, with a tentative D call TRBD1 (5 bases). Trimming stripped 4 bases from V and 1 base from J, with 17 bases between. This CDR3 has 17 amino acids. Germline lookup yields CDR1 LNHDA and CDR2 SQIVND (reference sequence).